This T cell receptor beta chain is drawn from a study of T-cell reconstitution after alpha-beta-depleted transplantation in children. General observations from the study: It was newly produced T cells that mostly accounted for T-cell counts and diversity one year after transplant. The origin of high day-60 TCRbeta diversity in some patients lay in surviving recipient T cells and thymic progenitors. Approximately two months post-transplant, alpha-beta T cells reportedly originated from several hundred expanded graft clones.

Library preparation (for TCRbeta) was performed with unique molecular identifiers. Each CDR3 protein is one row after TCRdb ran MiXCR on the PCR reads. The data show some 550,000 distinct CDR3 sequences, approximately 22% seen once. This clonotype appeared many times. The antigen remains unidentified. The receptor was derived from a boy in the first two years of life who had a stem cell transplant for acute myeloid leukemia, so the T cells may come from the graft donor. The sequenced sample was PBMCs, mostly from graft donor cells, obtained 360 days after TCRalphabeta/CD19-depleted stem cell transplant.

The CDR3 is CAISERSSGNTIYF. The CDR3 region has the DNA TGTGCCATCAGTGAAAGGAGCTCTGGAAACACCATATATTTT. V gene TRBV10-3 combines with J gene TRBJ1-3; the D is unclear. From germline, CDR1 is ENHRY and CDR2 SYGVKD. This CDR3 comprises 14 residues. V was shortened by 3 bases and J by 0 bases, with 6 bases between the two germline ends.